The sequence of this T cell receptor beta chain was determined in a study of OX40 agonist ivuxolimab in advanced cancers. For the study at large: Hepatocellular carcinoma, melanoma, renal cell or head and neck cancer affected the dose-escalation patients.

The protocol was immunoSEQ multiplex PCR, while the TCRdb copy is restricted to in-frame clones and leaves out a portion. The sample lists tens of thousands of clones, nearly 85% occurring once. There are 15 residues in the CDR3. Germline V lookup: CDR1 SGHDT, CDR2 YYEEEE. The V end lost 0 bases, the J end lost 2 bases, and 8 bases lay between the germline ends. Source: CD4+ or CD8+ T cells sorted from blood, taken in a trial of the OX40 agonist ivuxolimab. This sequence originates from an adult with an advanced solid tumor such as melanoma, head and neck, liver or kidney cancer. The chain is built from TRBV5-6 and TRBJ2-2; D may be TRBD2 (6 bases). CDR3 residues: CASSLGLDNTGELFF. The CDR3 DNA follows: TGTGCCAGCAGCTTGGGACTAGATAACACCGGGGAGCTGTTTTTT.